The 12 T cell receptor beta chains below all came from one sample that was sequenced in a study of blood T cell repertoires in COVID-19. The method was immunoSEQ multiplex PCR; TCRdb's version includes in-frame clones alone and lacks a portion of them. In the table there are roughly 200,000 clones, 85% of which are singletons. Sequenced sample: PBMCs or T cells enriched from blood (not recorded which). These receptors originate from a middle-aged man who had recovered from COVID-19.

This chain connects TRBV9 to TRBJ1-2; TRBD1 aligns across 7 bases. This CDR3 spans 17 amino acids. Germline V gene sequence: CDR1 SGDLS, CDR2 YYNGEE. The J segment lost 3 bases and the V segment lost 0 bases, leaving 11 bases of the junction unmatched. The CDR3 spells CASSVAEKGAWDYGYTF. CDR3 DNA sequence: TGTGCCAGCAGCGTAGCCGAAAAGGGGGCGTGGGACTATGGCTACACCTTC. Full variable domain (remainder filled in from reference TRBV9 and TRBJ1-2): DSGVTQTPKHLITATGQRVTLRCSPRSGDLSVYWYQQSLDQGLQFLIQYYNGEERAKGNILERFSAQQFPDLHSELNLSSLELGDSALYFCASSVAEKGAWDYGYTFGSGTRLTVV.

This clone was recorded only once. CDR3: CASKFDRDTGELFF. The CDR3 nucleotides are TGTGCCAGCAAATTCGACAGGGACACCGGGGAGCTGTTTTTT. The V gene is TRBV6-5, the J gene TRBJ2-2; 7 bases fit TRBD1. The CDR3 spans 14 residues. Germline V gene sequence: CDR1 MNHEY, CDR2 SVGAGI. The J segment lost 3 bases and the V segment lost 7 bases, leaving 5 bases of the junction unmatched.

J is TRBJ2-3 and V is TRBV11-2; perhaps TRBD2 as D (6 bases). The V end lost 1 base, the J end lost 1 base, and 12 bases lay between the germline ends. The germline CDR1 and CDR2 sequences are SGHAT and FQNNGV. The CDR3 has 16 amino acids. Here the CDR3 reads CASSLGRGWGTDTQYF. Written as DNA, the CDR3 is TGTGCCAGCAGCTTAGGGAGGGGTTGGGGCACAGATACGCAGTATTTT. Using reference TRBV11-2 and TRBJ2-3 for the parts outside the CDR3, the full variable domain is EAGVAQSPRYKIIEKRQSVAFWCNPISGHATLYWYQQILGQGPKLLIQFQNNGVVDDSQLPKDRFSAERLKGVDSTLKIQPAKLEDSAVYLCASSLGRGWGTDTQYFGPGTRLTVL.

This clone was detected once. The chain couples TRBV5-6 to TRBJ1-2, with D unclear. The CDR3 is 15 residues long. The V and J ends lost 1 base and 3 bases respectively, with 13 bases between them. Germline CDR1 is SGHDT and CDR2 is YYEEEE. The CDR3 reads CASSLYGREDYGYTF. CDR3 in DNA: TGTGCCAGCAGCTTGTATGGAAGGGAGGACTATGGCTACACCTTC.

This rearrangement joins TRBV6-5 to TRBJ1-4; D may be TRBD1 (5 bases). Germline V gene lookup returns CDR1 MNHEY and CDR2 SVGAGI. V lost 0 bases to trimming and J lost 5 bases, with 7 bases between them. The CDR3 contains 14 residues. CDR3 residues: CASSYSGGNEKLFF. In DNA form, the CDR3 reads TGTGCCAGCAGTTACTCGGGGGGGAATGAAAAACTGTTTTTT.

The chain employs TRBV27 and TRBJ2-7; TRBD1 agrees at 7 bases. Trimming removed 5 bases from V and 2 bases from J; junction bases left unmatched: 6. The CDR3 sequence is 14 residues long. Germline V lookup: CDR1 MNHEY, CDR2 SMNVEV (reference sequence). The DNA for the CDR3 is TGTGCCAGCAGTCTCACGACAGGGACCTACGAGCAGTACTTC. Amino acid sequence: CASSLTTGTYEQYF.

The gene calls are TRBV28 and TRBJ1-1, with D hard to call. The CDR3 is made up of 15 amino acids. Germline V lookup: CDR1 MDHEN, CDR2 SYDVKM. V lost 1 base and J 5 bases, leaving 14 bases between the germline ends. This CDR3 is CASSLSAFERTEAFF. CDR3 coding DNA: TGTGCCAGCAGTTTATCGGCATTCGAGCGGACTGAAGCTTTCTTT.

The rearrangement joins TRBV9 to TRBJ2-3, with TRBD2 as a possible D gene (5 bases). CDR1 and CDR2 from the germline V gene are SGDLS and YYNGEE. This CDR3 region has 16 residues. Trimming took 0 bases from V and 2 from J, leaving 13 bases between them. CDR3 amino acids: CASSVGGGGFTDTQYF. The CDR3 DNA is TGTGCCAGCAGCGTAGGTGGCGGAGGCTTCACAGATACGCAGTATTTT.

The chain is built from TRBV7-2 and TRBJ2-7; possible D gene TRBD1, 6 bases. CDR3 size: 15 residues. V lost 0 bases and J 4 bases, leaving 13 bases between the germline ends. Germline assignment: CDR1 SGHTA and CDR2 FQGNSA. For the CDR3, the DNA is TGTGCCAGCAGCTTAGCGCACAGGGATAGGTACGAGCAGTACTTC. Encoded protein: CASSLAHRDRYEQYF.

V usage is TRBV7-3 and J usage is TRBJ2-1, with D tentatively TRBD2 (6 bases). CDR1 and CDR2 (germline): SGHTA, FQGTGA. V lost 5 bases and J lost 8, with 22 bases in between. There are 16 residues in the CDR3. CDR3: CASSRSLTGVPDEQFF. As DNA, the CDR3 is TGTGCCAGCAGCCGCTCGCTGACGGGAGTTCCCGATGAGCAGTTCTTC.

This clone occurred once. The chain uses TRBV27 and TRBJ2-2, with 7 bases that match TRBD2. With V trimmed by 4 bases and J by 0 bases, 5 bases remained unmatched. The length of the CDR3 is 16 residues. CDR1 MNHEY and CDR2 SMNVEV come from the germline V gene (reference sequence). Written as DNA, the CDR3 is TGTGCCAGCAGTTCTCCGGCGGGAGCGAACACCGGGGAGCTGTTTTTT. Encoded protein: CASSSPAGANTGELFF.

The V call is TRBV30, the J call TRBJ2-7; TRBD2 agrees at 8 bases. Germline V gene lookup returns CDR1 GTSNPN and CDR2 SVGIG (reference sequence). This CDR3 is 14 amino acids long. The trim removed 4 bases at V and 6 bases at J, leaving 11 bases unmatched. The CDR3 DNA sequence: TGTGCCTGGAATATAGGGACTAGAGTATCCGAGCAGTACTTC. Translated, it gives CAWNIGTRVSEQYF. Complete variable domain (other parts from reference TRBV30 and TRBJ2-7): SQTIHQWPATLVQPVGSPLSLECTVEGTSNPNLYWYRQAAGRGLQLLFYSVGIGQISSEVPQNLSASRPQDRQFILSSKKLLLSDSGFYLCAWNIGTRVSEQYFGPGTRLTVT.